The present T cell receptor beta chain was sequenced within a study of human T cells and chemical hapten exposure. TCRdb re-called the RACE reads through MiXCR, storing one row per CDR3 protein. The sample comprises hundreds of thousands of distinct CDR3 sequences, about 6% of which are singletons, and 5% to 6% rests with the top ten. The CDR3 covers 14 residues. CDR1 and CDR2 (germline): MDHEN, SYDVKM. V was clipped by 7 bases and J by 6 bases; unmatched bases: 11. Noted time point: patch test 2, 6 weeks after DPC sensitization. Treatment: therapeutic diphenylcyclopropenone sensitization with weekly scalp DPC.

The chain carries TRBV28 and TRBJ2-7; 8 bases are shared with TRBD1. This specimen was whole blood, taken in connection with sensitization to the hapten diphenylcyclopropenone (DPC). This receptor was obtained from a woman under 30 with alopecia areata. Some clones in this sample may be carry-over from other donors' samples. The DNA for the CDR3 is TGTGCCAGCACCCTAGGGCAGGGGGCGGTCGAGCAGTACTTC. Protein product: CASTLGQGAVEQYF.